This TCR beta chain was profiled in a study of blood T cells in healthy people across ages. The study's findings and limits: Unsorted PBMCs ruled out conclusive naive versus antigen-experienced comparison.

Next came a second PCR, run for about 7 to 12 cycles, which used a sample-barcoded 5' primer along with a J-beta primer mix. TCRdb used MiXCR to reprocess the 5' RACE reads, holding one entry per CDR3 protein. The sample shows around 520,000 distinct CDR3 sequences, about 28% of them seen only once. The table lists this clonotype with a few counts. Its cognate antigen is unknown. V was shortened by 6 bases and J by 2 bases, with 16 bases between the two germline ends. The CDR3 is 15 amino acids. The sample also formed part of further work on T cells of mothers and their children.

This sequence originates from a boy under 10 years old in good health. This chain connects TRBV12-3 or TRBV12-4 to TRBJ2-5; a weak D match, TRBD2 (6 bases). Material for sequencing was blood. In DNA, the CDR3 is TGTGCCAGCAGCGAGACTAGTATCGCGCAAGAGACCCAGTACTTC. Translation gives CASSETSIAQETQYF.